The clone carrying this T cell receptor beta chain was observed a handful of times. Its antigen is unknown. This specimen comes from a study of response to subunit inactivated influenza vaccine. Study results and caveats: The authors proposed limited new T cell recruitment per seasonal influenza vaccination.

MiXCR was run by TCRdb on the RT-PCR reads, yielding one entry per CDR3 protein. Among about 520,000 distinct CDR3 sequences listed, less than 7.5% were seen once. This CDR3 is built from 15 residues. V lost 5 bases and J 4 bases, leaving 17 bases between the germline ends. Per germline, CDR1 MNHEY and CDR2 SMNVEV (reference sequence). The material sequenced was PBMCs from blood, taken around 25 months after vaccination. The receptor was isolated from a man aged 45 to 75 who received an inactivated influenza vaccine. The V call is TRBV27, the J call TRBJ1-1; weak D call: TRBD1 (6 bases). DNA of the CDR3: TGTGCCAGCAGTCCTTCTAAGGGGGGAGGCACTGAAGCTTTCTTT. Protein sequence: CASSPSKGGGTEAFF.